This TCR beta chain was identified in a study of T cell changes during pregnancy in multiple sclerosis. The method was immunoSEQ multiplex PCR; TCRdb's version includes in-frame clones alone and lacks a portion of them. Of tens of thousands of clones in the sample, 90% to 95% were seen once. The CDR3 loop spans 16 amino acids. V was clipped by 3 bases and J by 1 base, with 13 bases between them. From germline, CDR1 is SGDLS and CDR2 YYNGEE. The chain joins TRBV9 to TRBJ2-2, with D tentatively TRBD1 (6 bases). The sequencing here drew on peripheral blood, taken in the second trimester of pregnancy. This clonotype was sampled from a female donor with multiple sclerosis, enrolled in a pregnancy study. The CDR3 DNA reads TGTGCCAGCAGCGGCTGGGGGCAGGTGAACACCGGGGAGCTGTTTTTT. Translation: CASSGWGQVNTGELFF.